Listed here are 12 T cell receptor beta chains from one sample, sequenced in a study of cytomegalovirus exposure and HLA in healthy donors. Sequencing used immunoSEQ multiplex PCR; TCRdb keeps in-frame clones, though not all of them. The data contain about 150,000 clones, roughly nine tenths of them singletons. Sequences were obtained from PBMCs. These receptors all come from a man aged 18 to 30 in good health and CMV-seronegative.

This clone is medium-sized within its sample. The rearrangement joins TRBV4-2 to TRBJ2-7, with 10 bases identical to TRBD1. This CDR3 contains 16 residues. With V trimmed by 0 bases and J by 2 bases, 4 bases remained unmatched. CDR1 and CDR2 (germline): LGHNA, YNFKEQ. The CDR3 reads CASSQDGTGATYEQYF. In DNA, the CDR3 is TGTGCCAGCAGCCAAGATGGGACAGGGGCGACCTACGAGCAGTACTTC.

The rearrangement joins TRBV2 to TRBJ1-2; 10 nucleotides line up with TRBD1. Germline-derived CDR1 and CDR2 are SNHLY and FYNNEI. This CDR3 is 12 amino acids long. Unmatched junction bases numbered 6, after V lost 9 bases and J lost 8 bases. Here the CDR3 DNA reads TGTGCCAGGGGGGACAGGGGAGACGGCTACACCTTC. Translating it yields CARGDRGDGYTF.

The chain couples TRBV5-4 to TRBJ2-3; D is uncertain. The CDR3 loop spans 12 amino acids. Trimming removed 4 bases from V and 7 bases from J, with 10 bases in between. Germline V CDR1 and CDR2: SGHNT, YYREEE (reference sequence). The CDR3 here is CASSPGVNTQYF. CDR3 coding DNA: TGTGCCAGCAGCCCGGGTGTAAATACGCAGTATTTT.

This chain links TRBV29-1 with TRBJ2-5; TRBD2 matches 15 bases. Per the germline V gene, CDR1 is SQVTM and CDR2 is ANQGSEA. The CDR3 runs 15 residues. Unmatched junction bases numbered 6, after V lost 6 bases and J lost 4 bases. The CDR3 nucleotides read TGCAGCGTCGCCGGACTAGCGGGAGGGCGAGAGACCCAGTACTTC. Its translation: CSVAGLAGGRETQYF.

The chain carries TRBV5-6 and TRBJ2-7, with TRBD1 identical over 10 bases. J was trimmed by 2 bases and V by 2 bases; bases with no gene match: 4. CDR3 length: 15 residues. Per germline, CDR1 SGHDT and CDR2 YYEEEE. CDR3 sequence: CASSFGTGVPYEQYV. The DNA for the CDR3 is TGTGCCAGCAGCTTTGGGACAGGGGTCCCCTACGAGCAGTACGTC.

The gene calls are TRBV6-5 and TRBJ1-2; D is undetermined. V dropped 2 bases and J dropped 2 bases, with 6 bases sitting between them. Per the germline V gene, CDR1 is MNHEY and CDR2 is SVGAGI. The CDR3 sequence is 13 residues long. The CDR3 sequence: CASSYAGNYGYTF. CDR3 nucleotide sequence: TGTGCCAGCAGTTACGCGGGGAACTATGGCTACACCTTC.

In its sample, this clone was seen once. The chain links TRBV18 to TRBJ1-1; the D gene is possibly TRBD1 (6 bases). The CDR3 is 16 amino acids. Per the germline V gene, CDR1 is KGHSH and CDR2 is LQKENI. V gave up 4 bases and J gave up 0 bases, with 15 bases separating them. The CDR3 sequence: CASSQSTGRMNTEAFF. The CDR3, as DNA: TGTGCCAGCTCACAATCGACAGGTAGGATGAACACTGAAGCTTTCTTT.

The chain joins TRBV7-9 to TRBJ1-4, with a possible D match to TRBD1 (6 bases). This CDR3 is 17 amino acids long. V gave up 3 bases and J gave up 8 bases, with 22 bases separating them. The germline V gene encodes CDR1 SEHNR and CDR2 FQNEAQ (reference sequence). CDR3 sequence reads: CASSLGPAGARGEKLFF. The DNA of the CDR3 is TGTGCCAGCAGCTTGGGGCCGGCGGGGGCCCGGGGCGAAAAACTGTTTTTT.

The V gene is TRBV30, the J gene TRBJ1-2; weak D call: TRBD1 (6 bases). V lost 3 bases to trimming and J lost 8 bases, with 13 bases between them. The CDR3 runs to 12 residues. The germline gives CDR1 GTSNPN, CDR2 SVGIG (reference sequence). CDR3 sequence reads: CAWRLGGLGYTF. CDR3 in DNA: TGTGCCTGGAGGTTGGGGGGGCTCGGCTACACCTTC.

The chain combines TRBV19 with TRBJ1-1; D possibly corresponds to TRBD1 (5 bases). CDR1 and CDR2 (germline): LNHDA, SQIVND (reference sequence). The CDR3 runs 16 residues. Between the trimmed V and J ends, which lost 4 bases and 4 bases, there was a span of 19 bases. CDR3 protein: CASSTPGVGRSTEAFF. CDR3 DNA: TGTGCCAGTAGTACCCCGGGAGTGGGACGGAGCACTGAAGCTTTCTTT.

The chain recombines TRBV7-9 with TRBJ1-4; possibly TRBD1 for D (5 bases). The CDR3 has 14 amino acids. CDR1 and CDR2 (germline): SEHNR, FQNEAQ (reference sequence). The germline V and J ends were trimmed by 5 bases and 3 bases, with 10 bases remaining between them. CDR3 in amino acids: CASSETVSNEKLFF. CDR3 in DNA: TGTGCCAGCAGCGAGACAGTCTCTAATGAAAAACTGTTTTTT.

This rearrangement joins TRBV30 to TRBJ1-5; 7 bases match TRBD1. Looked up from germline, CDR1 is GTSNPN and CDR2 is SVGIG (reference sequence). V lost 2 bases, J lost 2 bases, and 6 bases stayed unmatched. The CDR3 consists of 15 residues. The CDR3 is CAWSLRGVGNQPQHF. The CDR3 DNA reads TGTGCCTGGAGTCTCAGGGGGGTGGGCAATCAGCCCCAGCATTTT.